Shown below are 16 T cell receptor beta chains from a single sample sequenced in a study of shared clonotypes between healthy human individuals. Some clones are missing from TCRdb's copy, which holds only in-frame ones; the method was immunoSEQ multiplex PCR. The profile shows roughly 2.6 million clones, 85% to 95% of them singletons. Sequencing was done on a sample of naive CD4+ T cells sorted from blood. The subset was: CD45RA+ positively selected. These receptors were taken from a young man in good health.

The chain links TRBV5-1 to TRBJ1-2, with 9 bases that match TRBD1. CDR3 length: 16 amino acids. Trimming cost V 4 bases and J 2 bases; bases outside gene matches: 9. Germline CDR1 and CDR2: SGHRS and YFSETQ. CDR3 coding DNA: TGCGCCAGCAGCCAACTGGGACAGGGAGCCAACTATGGCTACACCTTC. Amino acid sequence: CASSQLGQGANYGYTF.

The V gene is TRBV5-1, the J gene TRBJ1-6; D possibly corresponds to TRBD1 (5 bases). V was clipped by 2 bases and J by 7 bases, with 10 bases between them. The CDR3 totals 14 residues. Germline assignment: CDR1 SGHRS and CDR2 YFSETQ. CDR3 protein: CASSLQGENSPLHF. CDR3 bases: TGCGCCAGCAGCTTACAAGGGGAGAATTCACCCCTCCACTTT.

V gene TRBV21-1 combines with J gene TRBJ2-3. TRBV21-1 is a documented pseudogene. The CDR3 loop spans 15 amino acids. This CDR3 is CASSITQPSTDTQYF. CDR3 coding DNA: TGTGCCAGCAGCATTACCCAGCCTAGCACAGATACGCAGTATTTT.

This clone has just one count. J is TRBJ1-6 and V is TRBV5-4; 9 bases match TRBD1. After removal of 3 bases from V and 10 bases from J, the junction contained 5 bases not matched to a gene. This CDR3 is built from 14 residues. Per the germline V gene, CDR1 is SGHNT and CDR2 is YYREEE (reference sequence). The CDR3 sequence: CASSSGTGYSPLHF. The CDR3 coding sequence is TGTGCCAGCAGCTCCGGGACAGGGTACTCACCCCTCCACTTT.

V and J are TRBV5-1 and TRBJ2-2; D possibly corresponds to TRBD1 (5 bases). Per germline, CDR1 SGHRS and CDR2 YFSETQ. CDR3 length: 15 amino acids. The V gene lost 0 bases and the J gene lost 6 bases, with 12 bases spanning the gap. CDR3 nucleotide sequence: TGCGCCAGCAGCTTGGCGGCAGGGATAGCCGGGGAGCTGTTTTTT. Translation gives CASSLAAGIAGELFF.

This chain uses TRBV6-6 with TRBJ1-5, with D maybe TRBD1 (5 bases). The CDR3 contains 14 residues. Germline V CDR1 and CDR2: MNHNY, SVGAGI (reference sequence). V was shortened by 7 bases and J by 2 bases, with 12 bases between the two germline ends. The CDR3, as DNA: TGTGCCAGCACCCAGGGCCTTGGCAATCAGCCCCAGCATTTT. Protein product: CASTQGLGNQPQHF.

This sequence joins TRBV18 and TRBJ1-1; no firm D call. There are 16 residues in the CDR3. Trimming pared 2 bases from V and 6 bases from J, leaving 19 bases between. CDR1 is KGHSH, CDR2 LQKENI, per germline. CDR3 bases: TGTGCCAGCTCACCAATGAATACTGGATTGGACCCTGAAGCTTTCTTT. Protein sequence: CASSPMNTGLDPEAFF.

The chain recombines TRBV7-9 with TRBJ1-4; D gene unclear. V lost 0 bases and J lost 6, with 8 bases in between. CDR3 length: 14 residues. Germline loops: CDR1 SEHNR, CDR2 FQNEAQ (reference sequence). The CDR3 nucleotides are TGTGCCAGCAGCTTAGCCGAGATCCATGAAAAACTGTTTTTT. It codes for CASSLAEIHEKLFF.

Worth noting for this clone: Other DNA sequences of this sample code for an identical CDR3. This chain uses TRBV5-1 with TRBJ2-3; 7 bases agree with TRBD2. V lost 1 base, J lost 2 bases, and 10 bases stayed unmatched. The CDR3 loop spans 17 amino acids. The V gene's germline CDR1 is SGHRS and CDR2 YFSETQ. CDR3 region: CASSLLTSGVSTDTQYF. CDR3 DNA: TGCGCCAGCAGCTTGTTGACCAGCGGGGTGTCCACAGATACGCAGTATTTT. Full variable domain (missing parts from reference TRBV5-1 and TRBJ2-3): KAGVTQTPRYLIKTRGQQVTLSCSPISGHRSVSWYQQTPGQGLQFLFEYFSETQRNKGNFPGRFSGRQFSNSRSEMNVSTLELGDSALYLCASSLLTSGVSTDTQYFGPGTRLTVL.

This chain connects TRBV27 to TRBJ2-7; D tentatively fits TRBD1 or TRBD2 (5 bases each). The germline V gene has CDR1 MNHEY and CDR2 SMNVEV (reference sequence). With 5 bases removed from V and 1 base from J, the gap between germline ends came to 15 bases. This CDR3 is built from 15 residues. CDR3 protein: CASSPSRDGSYEQYF. Written as DNA, the CDR3 is TGTGCCAGCAGTCCCTCCCGGGACGGTTCCTACGAGCAGTACTTC.

The rearrangement links TRBV6-5 to TRBJ2-5; 7 positions agree with TRBD1. V lost 4 bases to trimming and J lost 4 bases; unmatched junction nucleotides: 9. The length of the CDR3 is 15 residues. Germline CDR1 and CDR2: MNHEY and SVGAGI. CDR3 in DNA: TGTGCCAGCAGTTCCCACAGGGGTGGGGTAGAGACCCAGTACTTC. Amino acid sequence: CASSSHRGGVETQYF.

The V gene is TRBV6-5, the J gene TRBJ2-3, with D possibly TRBD2 on 6 matching bases. Germline loops: CDR1 MNHEY, CDR2 SVGAGI. There are 15 residues in the CDR3. Trimming pared 2 bases from V and 4 bases from J, leaving 13 bases between. The CDR3 reads CASSYKGRGADTQYF. CDR3 sequence (DNA): TGTGCCAGCAGTTACAAGGGGCGCGGGGCAGATACGCAGTATTTT.

V usage is TRBV6-1 and J usage is TRBJ1-1, with D uncertain. The CDR3 spans 14 residues. Per the germline V gene, CDR1 is MNHNS and CDR2 is SASEGT. V was shortened by 4 bases and J by 6 bases, with 15 bases between the two germline ends. CDR3 amino acids: CASSGWLGFPEAFF. The CDR3 bases are TGTGCCAGCAGTGGATGGTTGGGGTTTCCTGAAGCTTTCTTT.

The V call is TRBV4-1, the J call TRBJ2-2; TRBD1 is a possible D gene (5 bases). Germline CDR1 MGHRA, CDR2 YSYEKL. V lost 0 bases to trimming and J lost 4 bases, with 9 bases between them. The CDR3 consists of 15 residues. The CDR3 coding sequence is TGCGCCAGCAGCCAAGAACAGGCGAGCACCGGGGAGCTGTTTTTT. As protein: CASSQEQASTGELFF.

J is TRBJ1-1 and V is TRBV7-6; D gene uncertain. V shed 3 bases and J shed 4 bases, with 9 bases lying between them. Germline V gives CDR1 SGHVS, CDR2 FNYEAQ. The CDR3 contains 13 residues. This CDR3 is CASSFALATEAFF. The DNA for the CDR3 is TGTGCCAGCAGCTTCGCTTTGGCCACTGAAGCTTTCTTT.

The J gene is TRBJ1-3, the V gene TRBV5-6, with D unresolved. CDR3 size: 15 residues. The V gene's germline CDR1 is SGHDT and CDR2 YYEEEE. V lost 2 bases, J lost 2 bases, and 11 bases lay in between. CDR3 coding DNA: TGTGCCAGCAGCTTCAGGCGCTCGGCTGGAAACACCATATATTTT. It codes for CASSFRRSAGNTIYF. The variable domain in full, with the rest retrieved from reference TRBV5-6 and TRBJ1-3, is DAGVTQSPTHLIKTRGQQVTLRCSPKSGHDTVSWYQQALGQGPQFIFQYYEEEERQRGNFPDRFSGHQFPNYSSELNVNALLLGDSALYLCASSFRRSAGNTIYFGEGSWLTVV.